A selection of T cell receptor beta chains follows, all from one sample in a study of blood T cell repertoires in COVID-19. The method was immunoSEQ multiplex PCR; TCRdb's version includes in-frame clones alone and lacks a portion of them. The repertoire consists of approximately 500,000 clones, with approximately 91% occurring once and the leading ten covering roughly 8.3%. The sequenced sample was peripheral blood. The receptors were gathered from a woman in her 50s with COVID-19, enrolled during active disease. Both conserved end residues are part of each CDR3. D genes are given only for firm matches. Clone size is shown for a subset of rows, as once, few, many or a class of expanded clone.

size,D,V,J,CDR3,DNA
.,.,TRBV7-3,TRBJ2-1,CASSSIAYNEQFF,TGTGCCAGCAGCTCCATAGCGTACAATGAGCAGTTCTTC
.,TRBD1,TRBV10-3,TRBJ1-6,CAISMDRPFDNNSPLHF,TGTGCCATCAGTATGGACAGGCCATTCGATAATAATTCACCCCTCCACTTT
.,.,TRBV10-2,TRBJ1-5,CASTVSGGAGNQPQHF,TGCGCCAGCACGGTATCGGGGGGCGCGGGCAATCAGCCCCAGCATTTT
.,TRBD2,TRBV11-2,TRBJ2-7,CASTVGGGALYEQYF,TGTGCCAGCACCGTCGGGGGGGGCGCGCTGTACGAGCAGTACTTC
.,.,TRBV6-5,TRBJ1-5,CASALKREDQPQHF,TGTGCCAGCGCTCTGAAGAGGGAGGATCAGCCCCAGCATTTT
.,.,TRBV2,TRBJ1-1,CASSAGGGSEAFF,TGTGCCAGCAGCGCTGGGGGGGGTTCTGAAGCTTTCTTT
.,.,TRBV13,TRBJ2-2,CASSLERTLGTGELFF,TGTGCCAGCAGCTTAGAAAGGACATTAGGAACCGGGGAGCTGTTTTTT
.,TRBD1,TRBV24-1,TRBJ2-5,CATRRTGEETQYF,TGTGCCACCAGAAGGACAGGGGAAGAGACCCAGTACTTC
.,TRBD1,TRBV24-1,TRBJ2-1,CATSSDRGPNEQFF,TGTGCCACCAGCTCGGACAGGGGGCCGAATGAGCAGTTCTTC
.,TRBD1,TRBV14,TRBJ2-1,CASSQGGRGPYNEQFF,TGTGCCAGCAGCCAGGGAGGCAGGGGGCCCTACAATGAGCAGTTCTTC
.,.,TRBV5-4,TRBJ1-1,CASSLGVQGNTEAFF,TGTGCCAGCAGCTTGGGTGTACAGGGGAACACTGAAGCTTTCTTT
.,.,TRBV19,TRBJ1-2,CASSIAPTVFYGYTF,TGTGCCAGTAGTATAGCCCCGACAGTATTCTATGGCTACACCTTC
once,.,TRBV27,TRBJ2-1,CASREGSYNEQFF,TGTGCCAGCAGAGAGGGCTCCTACAATGAGCAGTTCTTC
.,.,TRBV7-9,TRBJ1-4,CASSLAGQPGYEKLFF,TGTGCCAGCAGCTTAGCGGGACAACCGGGATACGAAAAACTGTTTTTT
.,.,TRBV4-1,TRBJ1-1,CASSQLGAGLMNTEAFF,TGCGCCAGCAGCCAACTGGGGGCAGGGCTCATGAACACTGAAGCTTTCTTT
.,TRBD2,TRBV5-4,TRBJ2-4,CASSAGLAGEAAKNIQYF,TGTGCCAGCAGCGCGGGACTAGCGGGGGAGGCGGCCAAAAACATTCAGTACTTC
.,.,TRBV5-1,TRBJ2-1,CASSFLMGGSSYNEQFF,TGCGCCAGCAGCTTCCTCATGGGGGGAAGCTCCTACAATGAGCAGTTCTTC
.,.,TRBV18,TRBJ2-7,CASSYRVEQYF,TGTGCCAGCTCGTACAGGGTCGAGCAGTACTTC
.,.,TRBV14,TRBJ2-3,CASSPFQGSTDTQYF,TGTGCCAGCAGCCCGTTCCAGGGTAGCACAGATACGCAGTATTTT
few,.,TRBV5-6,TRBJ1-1,CASSSLSMNTEAFF,TGTGCCAGCAGCTCCCTATCTATGAACACTGAAGCTTTCTTT
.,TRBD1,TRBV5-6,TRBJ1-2,CASSIYQTGGDYGYTF,TGTGCCAGCAGCATCTACCAGACAGGGGGCGACTATGGCTACACCTTC
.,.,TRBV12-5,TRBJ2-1,CASARYSYNEQFF,TGTGCTAGTGCCCGTTACTCCTACAATGAGCAGTTCTTC
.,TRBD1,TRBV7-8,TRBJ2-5,CASSLLQGTEETQYF,TGTGCCAGCAGCTTGCTGCAGGGGACAGAGGAGACCCAGTACTTC
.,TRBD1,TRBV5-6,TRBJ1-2,CASSSGTGAYGYTF,TGTGCCAGCAGTTCCGGGACAGGGGCATATGGCTACACCTTC
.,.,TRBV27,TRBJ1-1,CASSQQGIRAEAFF,TGTGCCAGCAGTCAACAGGGAATTAGGGCTGAAGCTTTCTTT
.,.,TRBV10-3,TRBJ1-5,CAISEGGVGQPQHF,TGTGCCATCAGTGAAGGCGGGGTAGGGCAGCCCCAGCATTTT
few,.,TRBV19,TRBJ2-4,CATGGVGAHIQYF,TGTGCCACTGGAGGGGTGGGAGCGCACATTCAGTACTTC
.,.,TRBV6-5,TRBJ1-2,CASSPGVGYTF,TGTGCCAGCAGCCCAGGGGTCGGCTACACCTTC
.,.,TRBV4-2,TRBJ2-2,CASSRESRDTGELFF,TGTGCCAGCAGCCGAGAAAGCAGGGATACCGGGGAGCTGTTTTTT
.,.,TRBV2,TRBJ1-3,CASSEAGNTIYF,TGTGCCAGCAGTGAGGCCGGAAACACCATATATTTT
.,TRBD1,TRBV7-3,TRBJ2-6,CASRGWNRGLTGANVLTF,TGTGCCAGCAGGGGGTGGAACAGGGGTCTAACTGGGGCCAACGTCCTGACTTTC
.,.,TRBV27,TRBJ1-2,CATRGGTSNYGYTF,TGTGCCACCAGAGGGGGAACGTCTAACTATGGCTACACCTTC
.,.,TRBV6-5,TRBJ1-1,CASSYGTMNTEAFF,TGTGCCAGCAGCTACGGGACAATGAACACTGAAGCTTTCTTT